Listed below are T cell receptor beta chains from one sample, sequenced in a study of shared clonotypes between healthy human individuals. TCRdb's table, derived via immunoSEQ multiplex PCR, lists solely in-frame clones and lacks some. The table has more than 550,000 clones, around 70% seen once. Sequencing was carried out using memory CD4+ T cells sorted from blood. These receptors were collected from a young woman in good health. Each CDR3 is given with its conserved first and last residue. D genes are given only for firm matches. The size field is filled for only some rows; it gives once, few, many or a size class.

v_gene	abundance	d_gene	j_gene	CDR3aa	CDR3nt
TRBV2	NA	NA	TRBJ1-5	CASSGENNQPQHF	TGTGCCAGCAGTGGAGAGAATAATCAGCCCCAGCATTTT
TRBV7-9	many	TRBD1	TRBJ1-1	CASSFAGTGEAFF	TGTGCCAGCAGCTTCGCCGGGACAGGAGAAGCTTTCTTT
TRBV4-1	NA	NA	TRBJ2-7	CASSLRVGEQYF	TGCGCCAGCAGCCTAAGGGTTGGCGAGCAGTACTTC
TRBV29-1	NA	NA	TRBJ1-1	CTTTTPGNTEAFF	TGCACCACGACAACCCCGGGAAACACTGAAGCTTTCTTT
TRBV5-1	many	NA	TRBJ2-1	CASSPNSMGTGYNEQFF	TGCGCCAGCAGCCCGAACTCTATGGGGACTGGCTACAATGAGCAGTTCTTC
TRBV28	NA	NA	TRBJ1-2	CASSPLVYGYTF	TGTGCCAGCAGCCCCCTCGTCTATGGCTACACCTTC
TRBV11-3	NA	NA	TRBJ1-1	CASSFSAGNTEAFF	TGTGCCAGCAGCTTTAGCGCGGGGAACACTGAAGCTTTCTTT
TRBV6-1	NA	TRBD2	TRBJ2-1	CASSGTRQEQFF	TGTGCCAGCAGTGGGACTAGACAAGAGCAGTTCTTC
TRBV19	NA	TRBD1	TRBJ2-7	CASRGGTGRLNEQYF	TGTGCCAGTAGGGGGGGGACAGGGCGCCTGAACGAGCAGTACTTC
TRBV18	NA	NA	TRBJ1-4	CASSLHPGRELFF	TGTGCCAGCTCACTCCACCCAGGGAGGGAACTGTTTTTT
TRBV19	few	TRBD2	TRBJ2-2	CASSIASGSFPGELFF	TGTGCCAGTAGTATAGCTAGCGGGAGTTTTCCCGGGGAGCTGTTTTTT
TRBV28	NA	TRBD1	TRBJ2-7	CASRRGQARYEQYF	TGTGCCAGCAGGCGAGGACAGGCCCGCTACGAGCAGTACTTC
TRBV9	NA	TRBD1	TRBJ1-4	CASSVGLQGGEKLFF	TGTGCCAGCAGCGTTGGTCTCCAGGGGGGTGAAAAACTGTTTTTT
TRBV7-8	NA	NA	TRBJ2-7	CASSLLRTVNEQYF	TGTGCCAGCAGCTTACTCCGTACCGTCAACGAGCAGTACTTC
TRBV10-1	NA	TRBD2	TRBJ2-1	CASSEGASGMNEQFF	TGCGCCAGCAGTGAAGGGGCTAGCGGGATGAATGAGCAGTTCTTC
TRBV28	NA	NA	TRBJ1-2	CASSLQGTYSDYGYTF	TGTGCCAGCAGTTTACAGGGAACCTACTCGGACTATGGCTACACCTTC
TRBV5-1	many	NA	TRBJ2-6	CASTLGGGANVLTF	TGCGCCAGCACCTTGGGGGGTGGGGCCAACGTCCTGACTTTC
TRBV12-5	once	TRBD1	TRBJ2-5	CASASGTGGKEETQYF	TGTGCTAGTGCCTCCGGGACAGGAGGAAAGGAAGAGACCCAGTACTTC
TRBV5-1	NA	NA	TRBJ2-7	CASSLSVGPEAEQYF	TGCGCCAGCAGCTTGTCGGTAGGCCCGGAGGCCGAGCAGTACTTC
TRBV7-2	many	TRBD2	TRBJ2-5	CASSEGRGAYQETQYF	TGTGCCAGCAGTGAGGGGAGGGGAGCGTACCAAGAGACCCAGTACTTC
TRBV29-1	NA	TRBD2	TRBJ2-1	CSVDLMGTSGNNEQFF	TGCAGCGTTGACCTTATGGGGACTAGCGGAAACAATGAGCAGTTCTTC
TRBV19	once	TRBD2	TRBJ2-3	CASSIGLAGVGTDTQYF	TGTGCCAGTAGTATAGGTCTAGCGGGAGTAGGGACAGATACGCAGTATTTT
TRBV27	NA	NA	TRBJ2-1	CASSYSHEQFF	TGTGCCAGCAGTTATTCCCATGAGCAGTTCTTC
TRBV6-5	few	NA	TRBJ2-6	CASRYGGSSGANVLTF	TGTGCCAGCAGATACGGGGGATCCTCTGGGGCCAACGTCCTGACTTTC
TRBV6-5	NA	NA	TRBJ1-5	CASSYLSVNQPQHF	TGTGCCAGCAGTTACCTCAGCGTCAATCAGCCCCAGCATTTT
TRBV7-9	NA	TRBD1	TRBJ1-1	CASSPPTGYTEAFF	TGTGCCAGCAGCCCCCCGACAGGGTACACTGAAGCTTTCTTT
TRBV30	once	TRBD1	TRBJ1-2	CAWRRGTGVGYGYTF	TGTGCCTGGAGAAGAGGGACAGGGGTCGGTTATGGCTACACCTTC
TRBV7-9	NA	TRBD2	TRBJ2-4	CASSIGLAGDGNIQYF	TGTGCCAGCAGCATCGGACTAGCGGGAGACGGGAACATTCAGTACTTC
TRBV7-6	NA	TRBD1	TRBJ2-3	CASSRVSGGLSDTQYF	TGTGCCAGCAGCCGAGTCTCAGGGGGCTTGTCAGATACGCAGTATTTT
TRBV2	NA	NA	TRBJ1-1	CASSEAPPGDGENTEAFF	TGTGCCAGCAGTGAAGCCCCACCCGGGGACGGAGAGAACACTGAAGCTTTCTTT
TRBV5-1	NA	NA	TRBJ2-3	CASSLGRRTDTQYF	TGCGCCAGCAGCTTGGGGAGGCGAACAGATACGCAGTATTTT
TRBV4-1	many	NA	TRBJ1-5	CASSQDESNQPQHF	TGCGCCAGCAGCCAAGACGAGAGCAATCAGCCCCAGCATTTT
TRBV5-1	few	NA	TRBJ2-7	CASSLGNKGETSYEQYF	TGCGCCAGCAGCTTGGGGAATAAGGGGGAGACCTCCTACGAGCAGTACTTC
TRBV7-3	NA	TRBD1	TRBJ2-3	CASSLSGGFSDTQYF	TGTGCCAGCAGCTTATCAGGGGGCTTTTCAGATACGCAGTATTTT
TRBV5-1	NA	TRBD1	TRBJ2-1	CASSYRGLGRDEQFF	TGCGCCAGCAGCTACAGGGGGCTTGGGAGGGATGAGCAGTTCTTC
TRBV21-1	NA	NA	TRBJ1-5	CASSNDRNQPQHF	TGTGCCAGCAGCAACGACAGGAATCAGCCCCAGCATTTT
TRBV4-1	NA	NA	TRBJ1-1	CASSQEGPAGPLRAFF	TGCGCCAGCAGCCAAGAGGGCCCGGCGGGGCCCCTTAGAGCTTTCTTT
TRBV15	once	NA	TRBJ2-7	CATRVGSSYEQYF	TGTGCCACCAGAGTTGGCAGCTCCTACGAGCAGTACTTC
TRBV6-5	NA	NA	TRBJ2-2	CASSRQAGELFF	TGTGCCAGCAGTCGACAGGCCGGGGAGCTGTTTTTT
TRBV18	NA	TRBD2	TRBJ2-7	CASSPRTGTSETYEQYF	TGTGCCAGCTCCCCACGTACCGGGACTAGCGAGACATACGAGCAGTACTTC
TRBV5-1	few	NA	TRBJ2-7	CASSSNYEQYF	TGCGCCAGCAGCTCAAACTACGAGCAGTACTTC
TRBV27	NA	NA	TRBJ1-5	CASSLDQISQPQHF	TGTGCCAGCAGTTTGGACCAAATATCACAGCCCCAGCATTTT
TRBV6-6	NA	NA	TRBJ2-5	CASNQGLKETQYF	TGTGCCAGCAACCAGGGGCTAAAAGAGACCCAGTACTTC
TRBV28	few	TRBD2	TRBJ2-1	CASSASPGLAGVRSSYNEQFF	TGTGCCAGCAGTGCAAGTCCCGGACTAGCGGGAGTTCGGAGCTCCTACAATGAGCAGTTCTTC
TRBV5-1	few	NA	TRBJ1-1	CASSLTGMRTEAFF	TGCGCCAGCAGCTTGACAGGGATGAGAACTGAAGCTTTCTTT
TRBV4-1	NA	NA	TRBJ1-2	CASSQVGDYGYTF	TGCGCCAGCAGCCAAGTCGGCGACTATGGCTACACCTTC
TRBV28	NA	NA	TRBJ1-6	CASSSSSGGQFKPLHF	TGTGCCAGCAGTTCCAGCTCCGGGGGCCAATTCAAGCCCCTCCACTTT